These T cell receptor beta chains were read from a single sample in a study of blood T cells in healthy people across ages. MiXCR, applied by TCRdb to the 5' RACE reads, yields one record per CDR3 protein. The profile shows 1.5 million to 2 million distinct CDR3 sequences, about 35% of them singletons. The sample was blood. The receptors originated from a woman aged 25 to 39 in good health. Both conserved end residues are part of each CDR3. D genes are given only for firm matches. Only part of the rows carry a size: once, few, many, or a class if the clone is expanded.

d_call	j_call	clone_size	v_call	cdr3_nt	cdr3_aa
TRBD2	TRBJ2-3	few	TRBV5-1	TGCGCCAGCAGATGGGGCTTTACTAGCGGGGGACACACAGATACGCAGTATTTT	CASRWGFTSGGHTDTQYF
.	TRBJ2-1	many	TRBV13	TGTGCCAGCAGCGCGACTAGTCTGAATGAGCAGTTCTTC	CASSATSLNEQFF
TRBD2	TRBJ2-5	.	TRBV11-2	TGTGCCAGCAGCTTAGGGTCAAGGACTAGCGAGGAGGAGCAGTACTTC	CASSLGSRTSEEEQYF
TRBD1	TRBJ1-5	.	TRBV20-1	TGCAGTGCTAATCGACAGGGAAGGAATCAGCCCCAGCATTTT	CSANRQGRNQPQHF
.	TRBJ2-5	few	TRBV9	TGTGCCAGCACCCGGGACACGGGCCAACAAGAGACCCAGTACTTC	CASTRDTGQQETQYF
.	TRBJ1-2	few	TRBV27	TGTGCCAGCAGTTTATCGATTACGGGGTATGGCTACACCTTC	CASSLSITGYGYTF
.	TRBJ2-6	.	TRBV10-3	TGTGCCATCCCTGGCTCCGGGGCCAACGTCCTGACTTTC	CAIPGSGANVLTF
.	TRBJ2-7	.	TRBV7-9	TGTGCCAGCAGCGCGAGGGGGGCTAGCCGGTCCTACGAGCAGTACTTC	CASSARGASRSYEQYF
TRBD1	TRBJ2-7	.	TRBV5-1	TGCGCCAGCAGCTCAGGGGGCGAACCTTACTACGAGCAGTACTTC	CASSSGGEPYYEQYF
.	TRBJ1-6	.	TRBV27	TGTGCCAGCAGTTTCGCGCCTAATAATTCACCCCTCCACTTT	CASSFAPNNSPLHF
.	TRBJ1-2	.	TRBV27	TGTGCCAGCAGTTTATCGCGACAGGCCTATGGCTACACCTTC	CASSLSRQAYGYTF
.	TRBJ2-1	.	TRBV11-2	TGTGCCAGCAGCGACCGGTGGGATGAGCAGTTCTTC	CASSDRWDEQFF
.	TRBJ1-2	many	TRBV10-3	TGTGCCAGCTCAAGTTGGACAGAGACTAACTATGGCTACACCTTC	CASSSWTETNYGYTF
TRBD1	TRBJ2-7	few	TRBV28	TGTGCCACCCTACAGGGGACAATCTCCTACGAGCAGTACTTC	CATLQGTISYEQYF
.	TRBJ1-1	.	TRBV12-3/TRBV12-4	TGTGCCAGCAGTTTACTCCCGGGACTCGAAGCTTTCTTT	CASSLLPGLEAFF
.	TRBJ1-1	few	TRBV6-1	TGTGCCAGCTTCGTGGGCTTGAACACTGAAGCTTTCTTT	CASFVGLNTEAFF
TRBD2	TRBJ2-3	.	TRBV13	TGTGCCAGCAGCTCCATAGGGGTAGCGGGGTCCATTTTCGGTACGCAGTATTTT	CASSSIGVAGSIFGTQYF
TRBD2	TRBJ2-7	many	TRBV7-2	TGTGCCAGCAGCCCTACGGTAGCGGGGACCTACGAGCAGTACTTC	CASSPTVAGTYEQYF
.	TRBJ2-3	.	TRBV6-5	TGTGCCGGCAGTCCAGGATGGGGGGCAGATACGCAGTATTTT	CAGSPGWGADTQYF
.	TRBJ2-7	many	TRBV5-5	TGTGCCAGCCTAGCCGGGGTCAGAACCGAGCAGTACTTC	CASLAGVRTEQYF
.	TRBJ1-2	.	TRBV12-3/TRBV12-4	TGTGCCAGCAGCTTCGGGGCCTCTAACTATGGCCACACCTTC	CASSFGASNYGHTF
TRBD1	TRBJ2-7	.	TRBV20-1	TGCAGTGCTAAGGGACAGGGGGTTCTGAACGAGCAGTACTTC	CSAKGQGVLNEQYF
.	TRBJ2-1	.	TRBV4-2	TGTGCCAGCAGCCAAGAGTGGCTTAGCTCCTACAATGAGCAGTTCTTC	CASSQEWLSSYNEQFF
.	TRBJ1-2	.	TRBV3-1	TGTGCCAGCAGCCAAGCTCAGCGGGACCTCACCTTC	CASSQAQRDLTF
TRBD2	TRBJ2-1	many	TRBV4-1	TGCGCCAGCAGCCAAGCGGGGGGGTGGAATGAGCAGTTCTTC	CASSQAGGWNEQFF
TRBD2	TRBJ2-5	few	TRBV20-1	TGCAGTGCTCCGACTAGCGGGATGGGGACCCAGTACTTC	CSAPTSGMGTQYF
.	TRBJ1-1	.	TRBV25-1	TGTGCCAGCAGTGCTCCGGAGAACACTGAAGCTTTCTTT	CASSAPENTEAFF
.	TRBJ1-2	few	TRBV30	TGTGCCTCTCGGCGGGGGGCAGATGGCTACACCTTC	CASRRGADGYTF
TRBD2	TRBJ2-1	few	TRBV5-1	TGCGCCAGCAGCTTGGTCCTAGCGGGGTTCAATTCAAATGAGCAGTTCTTC	CASSLVLAGFNSNEQFF
.	TRBJ2-2	.	TRBV20-1	TGCAGTGCTCGCAGGGGTCCCGGGGAGCTGTTTTTT	CSARRGPGELFF
.	TRBJ2-7	many	TRBV29-1	TGCAGCGTTGAAGATGCCGAGGGCTACGAGCAGTACTTC	CSVEDAEGYEQYF
TRBD2	TRBJ2-7	.	TRBV27	TGTGCCAGCAGTCCGAAAGGGGTGGGACTAGCGGGGCTACAAGAGACCCGGTACTTC	CASSPKGVGLAGLQETRYF
TRBD1	TRBJ2-1	few	TRBV9	TGTGCCAGCAGCGGGGGGGACAGGGTGAATGAGCAGTTCTTC	CASSGGDRVNEQFF
.	TRBJ2-4	few	TRBV6-1	TGTGCCAGCAGTGAATGGGGGAACCTAGCCAAAAACATTCAGTACTTC	CASSEWGNLAKNIQYF
TRBD2	TRBJ2-2	.	TRBV9	TGTGCCAGCAGCCTCCCGGGGCTAGCGGGGGATTCGAACACCGGGGAGCTGTTTTTT	CASSLPGLAGDSNTGELFF
TRBD2	TRBJ2-5	.	TRBV9	TGTGCCAGCAGCGTAGCACTAGCGGGGGAGGAGACCCAGTACTTC	CASSVALAGEETQYF